The rows below give T cell receptor beta chains drawn from one sample of a study of early T cells in non-severe SARS-CoV-2 infection. TCRdb processed the 5' RACE reads anew with MiXCR; each CDR3 protein has one entry. The sample lists 55,000 to 65,000 distinct CDR3 sequences; more than 8.5% were seen once. What was sequenced was whole blood. The origin of the receptors is an adult who was a healthcare worker with PCR-confirmed SARS-CoV-2 infection or an uninfected control (not recorded which). Each CDR3 is given with its conserved first and last residue. D genes are given only for firm matches. Rows give clone size only sometimes, using once, few, many, or a class for an expanded clone.

TRBJ2-2,NA,TRBV2,NA,15,CASSEVAGETGELFF
TRBJ2-1,many,TRBV6-2/TRBV6-3,NA,17,CASSYYRALKTYNEQFF
TRBJ2-1,many,TRBV27,TRBD2,16,CASSSLAESSYNEQFF
TRBJ1-2,many,TRBV12-3/TRBV12-4,TRBD1,12,CASRGQGGGYTF
TRBJ2-1,medium-sized,TRBV4-3,TRBD2,19,CASSQGLAAISIRYNEQFF
TRBJ2-7,few,TRBV4-3,TRBD1,17,CASSQDRRDRVGYEQYF
TRBJ2-7,many,TRBV12-3/TRBV12-4,TRBD2,15,CASRTSADSSYEQYF
TRBJ2-5,few,TRBV7-2,TRBD2,14,CASNGLAGQETQYF
TRBJ1-5,NA,TRBV28,NA,12,CASSPPNQPQHF
TRBJ1-6,NA,TRBV25-1,NA,12,CASRDGDSPLHF
TRBJ2-7,many,TRBV6-6,NA,12,CASNSGPYEQYF
TRBJ2-5,few,TRBV12-3/TRBV12-4,TRBD2,20,CASSLLGMRGSGSPQETQYF
TRBJ1-3,few,TRBV7-9,NA,15,CASSGDMSSGNTIYF
TRBJ1-2,many,TRBV4-3,NA,14,CASSHEGHIYGYTF
TRBJ2-1,many,TRBV20-1,TRBD2,17,CSASTAASGLSYNEQFF
TRBJ2-2,NA,TRBV27,TRBD1,14,CASSRTGINGELFF
TRBJ2-7,few,TRBV27,TRBD1,15,CASSRTGTETYEQYF
TRBJ2-7,many,TRBV7-8,NA,14,CASSGRQNTYEQYF
TRBJ1-5,few,TRBV28,NA,14,CASSTLTANQPQHF
TRBJ2-1,NA,TRBV29-1,NA,10,CSVENSEQFF
TRBJ2-5,many,TRBV7-8,TRBD2,16,CASSSLAGGPGETQYF
TRBJ2-1,NA,TRBV4-2,TRBD2,14,CASSHGTSGDEQFF
TRBJ2-5,few,TRBV7-9,NA,16,CASSLARATRQETQYF